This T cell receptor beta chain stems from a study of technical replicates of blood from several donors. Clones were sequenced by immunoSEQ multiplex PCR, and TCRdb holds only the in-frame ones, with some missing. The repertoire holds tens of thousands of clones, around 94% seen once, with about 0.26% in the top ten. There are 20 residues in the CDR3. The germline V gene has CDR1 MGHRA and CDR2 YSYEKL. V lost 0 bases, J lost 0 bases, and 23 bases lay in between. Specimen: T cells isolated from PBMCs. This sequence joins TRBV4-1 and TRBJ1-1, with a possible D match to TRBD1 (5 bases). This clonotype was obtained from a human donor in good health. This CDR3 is CASSQDPQGRGAGMNTEAFF. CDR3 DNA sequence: TGCGCCAGCAGCCAAGACCCGCAAGGGAGGGGCGCGGGGATGAACACTGAAGCTTTCTTT.